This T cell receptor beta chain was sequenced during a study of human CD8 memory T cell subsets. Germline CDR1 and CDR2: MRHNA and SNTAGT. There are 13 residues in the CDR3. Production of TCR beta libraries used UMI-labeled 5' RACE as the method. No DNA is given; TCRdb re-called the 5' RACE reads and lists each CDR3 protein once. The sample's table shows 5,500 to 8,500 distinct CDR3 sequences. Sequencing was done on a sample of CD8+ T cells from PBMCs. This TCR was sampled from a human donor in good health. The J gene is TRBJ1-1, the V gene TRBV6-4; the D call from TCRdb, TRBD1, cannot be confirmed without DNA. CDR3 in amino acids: CASRPGTGAEAFF.